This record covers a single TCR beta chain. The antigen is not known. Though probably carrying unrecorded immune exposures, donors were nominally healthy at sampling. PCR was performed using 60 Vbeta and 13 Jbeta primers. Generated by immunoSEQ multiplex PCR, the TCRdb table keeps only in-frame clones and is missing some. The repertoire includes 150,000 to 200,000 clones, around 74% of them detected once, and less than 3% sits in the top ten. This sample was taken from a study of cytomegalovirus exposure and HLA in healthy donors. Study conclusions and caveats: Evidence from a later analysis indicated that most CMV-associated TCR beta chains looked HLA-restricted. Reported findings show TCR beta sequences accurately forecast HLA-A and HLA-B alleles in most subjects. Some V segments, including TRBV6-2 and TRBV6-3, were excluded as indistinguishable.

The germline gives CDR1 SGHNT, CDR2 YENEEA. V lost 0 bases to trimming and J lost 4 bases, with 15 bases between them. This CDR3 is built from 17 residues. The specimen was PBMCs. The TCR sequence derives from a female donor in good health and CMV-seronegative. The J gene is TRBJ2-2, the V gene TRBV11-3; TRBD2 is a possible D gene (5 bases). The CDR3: CASSLDLGRRGTGELFF. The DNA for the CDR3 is TGTGCCAGCAGCTTAGATCTTGGGCGCCGGGGCACCGGGGAGCTGTTTTTT.